This T cell receptor (beta chain) is from a study of T-cell memory formation after mild COVID-19. TCRdb passed the 5' RACE reads through MiXCR, listing each CDR3 protein once. The data contain about half a million distinct CDR3 sequences, about 20% of them seen just once; the ten biggest clones take up 9% to 15%. The CDR3 consists of 11 residues. The germline V gene has CDR1 SNHLY and CDR2 FYNNEI. V dropped 6 bases and J dropped 10 bases, with 7 bases sitting between them. This clonotype was seen a few times. Input material: PBMCs or a T cell subset sorted from them (not recorded which). The genes are TRBV2 and TRBJ1-6; D gene uncertain. The origin of this receptor is an adult woman who had mild COVID-19 (a few samples of this study predate the infection). Cell type and time point are not known. The CDR3 here is CASSPKSPLHF. The CDR3 region has the DNA TGTGCCAGCAGCCCGAAATCACCCCTCCACTTT.